This entry concerns a single T cell receptor beta chain. Together with a sample-barcoded 5' primer, a J-beta primer mix was included in a second PCR lasting about 6 to 11 cycles. Tagging of each cDNA molecule was performed by a template-switch adaptor with 12 random nucleotides. TCRdb ran MiXCR on the 5' RACE reads and lists one entry per CDR3 protein. The sample shows just over 1 million distinct CDR3 sequences, under 55% of them seen only once. These data originate in a study of blood T cells in healthy people across ages. V lost 8 bases, J lost 0 bases, and 11 bases lay in between. The germline gives CDR1 MDHEN, CDR2 SYDVKM. The CDR3 contains 14 residues. Every donor provided 9.5 to 10 milliliters of peripheral blood.

Sequences were obtained from blood. The chain uses TRBV28 and TRBJ2-1; D may be TRBD2 (5 bases). The source of this sequence is a woman aged 55-70 years in good health. CDR3 sequence (DNA): TGTGCCAGCCAAGCGGATATCTCCTACAATGAGCAGTTCTTC. It yields the protein CASQADISYNEQFF.